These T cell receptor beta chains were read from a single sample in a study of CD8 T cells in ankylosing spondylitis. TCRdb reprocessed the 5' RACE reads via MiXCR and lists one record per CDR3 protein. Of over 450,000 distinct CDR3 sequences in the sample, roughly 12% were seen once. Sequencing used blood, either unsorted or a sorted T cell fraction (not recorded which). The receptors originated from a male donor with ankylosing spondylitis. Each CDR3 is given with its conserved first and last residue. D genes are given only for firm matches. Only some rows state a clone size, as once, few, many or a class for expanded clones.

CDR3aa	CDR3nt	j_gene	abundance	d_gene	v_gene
CATSDGDGYEQYF	TGTGCCACCAGTGATGGGGACGGGTACGAGCAGTACTTC	TRBJ2-7	few	-	TRBV24-1
CSAASGTSSYNEQFF	TGCAGTGCGGCTAGCGGGACTAGCTCCTACAATGAGCAGTTCTTC	TRBJ2-1	many	TRBD2	TRBV20-1
CASSPSGIADTQYF	TGTGCCAGCTCACCCAGCGGGATAGCAGATACGCAGTATTTT	TRBJ2-3	-	TRBD2	TRBV18
CASSPRGENGYTF	TGCGCCAGCAGCCCTAGGGGAGAAAATGGCTACACCTTC	TRBJ1-2	few	-	TRBV5-1
CASSAPGQGDQNIQYF	TGTGCCAGCAGTGCTCCGGGACAGGGCGATCAAAACATTCAGTACTTC	TRBJ2-4	-	TRBD1	TRBV28
CASSPPTVMNTEAFF	TGTGCCAGCAGTCCCCCCACAGTCATGAACACTGAAGCTTTCTTT	TRBJ1-1	many	-	TRBV6-1
CSAWTSGRAGTDTQYF	TGCAGCGCATGGACTAGCGGGAGGGCCGGAACAGATACGCAGTATTTT	TRBJ2-3	few	TRBD2	TRBV20-1
CAISESDRGVSYNEQFF	TGTGCCATCAGTGAGTCCGACAGGGGGGTTTCCTACAATGAGCAGTTCTTC	TRBJ2-1	many	TRBD1	TRBV10-3
CSARQGGLDEQFF	TGCAGTGCGAGACAGGGTGGGCTAGATGAGCAGTTCTTC	TRBJ2-1	-	TRBD1	TRBV20-1
CSAPLDRDYGYTF	TGCAGTGCTCCCCTAGACAGGGACTATGGCTACACCTTC	TRBJ1-2	-	TRBD1	TRBV20-1
CASSSGGSIYNEQFF	TGTGCCAGCAGCTCGGGGGGTAGCATCTACAATGAGCAGTTCTTC	TRBJ2-1	few	TRBD2	TRBV7-6
CSASHGPNYGYTF	TGCAGTGCTAGTCACGGTCCTAACTATGGCTACACCTTC	TRBJ1-2	many	-	TRBV20-1
CASSPTSGRNTQYF	TGTGCCAGCAGTCCGACTAGCGGGAGAAATACGCAGTATTTT	TRBJ2-3	many	TRBD2	TRBV28
CASSTGTGKSNEKLFF	TGTGCCAGCAGCACCGGGACAGGGAAGTCTAATGAAAAACTGTTTTTT	TRBJ1-4	many	TRBD1	TRBV5-6
CATSSWDGRNEQFF	TGTGCCACCAGTAGCTGGGACGGTCGGAATGAGCAGTTCTTC	TRBJ2-1	few	-	TRBV24-1
CASSYPTRVGETDTQYF	TGTGCCAGCAGTTACCCTACGAGGGTAGGGGAAACAGATACGCAGTATTTT	TRBJ2-3	-	-	TRBV6-5
CASGLVTQETQYF	TGTGCTAGTGGTTTGGTGACCCAAGAGACCCAGTACTTC	TRBJ2-5	-	-	TRBV12-5
CASSSQGKNTEAFF	TGTGCCAGCAGCTCCCAGGGAAAGAACACTGAAGCTTTCTTT	TRBJ1-1	many	-	TRBV7-9
CATSPSLGLTGAETQYF	TGTGCCACCAGTCCGAGCCTGGGACTGACGGGGGCAGAGACCCAGTACTTC	TRBJ2-5	-	-	TRBV24-1
CATSDAGTGRLFGANVLTF	TGTGCCACCAGTGATGCCGGGACAGGGAGGTTGTTTGGGGCCAACGTCCTGACTTTC	TRBJ2-6	few	TRBD1	TRBV24-1
CASSLGPVSGIQYF	TGTGCCAGCAGCTTGGGGCCTGTTAGTGGCATTCAGTACTTC	TRBJ2-4	few	-	TRBV5-6
CASSPTTLRGTQYF	TGTGCCAGCAGCCCGACGACCCTACGGGGGACCCAGTACTTC	TRBJ2-5	many	-	TRBV12-3/TRBV12-4
CSVEIIHRGIQETQYF	TGCAGCGTTGAGATAATTCACCGCGGGATTCAAGAGACCCAGTACTTC	TRBJ2-5	few	-	TRBV29-1